The rows below give T cell receptor beta chains drawn from one sample of a study of blood T cell repertoires in COVID-19. TCRdb's copy holds only in-frame clones and misses some; the assay was immunoSEQ multiplex PCR. There are fewer than 150,000 clones in the sample; about four fifths occur only once, and about 13% lies in the top ten. Input material: peripheral blood. The receptors stem from a human donor in a cohort sampled during active COVID-19. CDR3s include the opening cysteine and the closing phenylalanine or tryptophan. The D gene is left open where the match is weak. Expanded clones get a size class; other rows say once, few or many, or leave the size out.

>.|17|TRBJ2-3|.|TRBV7-6
TGTGCCAGCAGCCAGTCGGGACTGTCCCCAGAAACAGATACGCAGTATTTT
CASSQSGLSPETDTQYF
>.|14|TRBJ2-3|TRBD1|TRBV9
TGTGCCAGCAGCCTACTAGGGGGCCCAGATACGCAGTATTTT
CASSLLGGPDTQYF
>.|16|TRBJ2-5|TRBD2|TRBV5-6
TGTGCCAGCAGCTCCTTCATAGCGGGGAGGAAAGAGACCCAGTACTTC
CASSSFIAGRKETQYF
>once|14|TRBJ1-2|TRBD1|TRBV5-6
TGTGCCAGCAAGGTCGAAGGGGGCAACTATGGCTACACCTTC
CASKVEGGNYGYTF
>.|13|TRBJ1-3|.|TRBV10-3
TGTGCCATCACAAGCCCATTGGGAAACACCATATATTTT
CAITSPLGNTIYF
>.|15|TRBJ2-3|TRBD1|TRBV6-5
TGTGCCAGCAGGGAGGGACAGGGGATCTCACATACGCAGTATTTT
CASREGQGISHTQYF
>once|14|TRBJ2-7|TRBD1|TRBV6-5
TGTGCCAGCAAGATCGGGCAGGGGGTATACGAGCAGTACTTC
CASKIGQGVYEQYF
>.|13|TRBJ2-3|.|TRBV10-1
TGCGCCAGCAGTGACCGTAGCACAGATACGCAGTATTTT
CASSDRSTDTQYF
>.|16|TRBJ2-1|.|TRBV11-3
TGTGCCAGCAGCGTGGGTGGTTCTAGTTCATACAATGAGCAGTTCTTC
CASSVGGSSSYNEQFF
>.|18|TRBJ1-1|TRBD1|TRBV5-1
TGCGCCAGCAGCACATCTGGACAGGGAAAAGGCCTGAACACTGAAGCTTTCTTT
CASSTSGQGKGLNTEAFF
>.|15|TRBJ2-1|.|TRBV11-3
TGTGCCAGCAGCTTAGATTCGGTAGCTTTCAATGAGCAGTTCTTC
CASSLDSVAFNEQFF
>.|15|TRBJ1-2|.|TRBV7-9
TGTGCCAGCAGCTTAAATGCGGCAGCCCCGTATGGCTACACCTTC
CASSLNAAAPYGYTF
>once|16|TRBJ2-3|TRBD2|TRBV5-1
TGCGCCAGCAGCTTAGACAGCGGGGGGGCCCGAGATACGCAGTATTTT
CASSLDSGGARDTQYF
>once|14|TRBJ2-2|TRBD1|TRBV9
TGTGCCAGCAGCGGGAACAGGGGCGCCGGGGAGCTGTTTTTT
CASSGNRGAGELFF
>.|11|TRBJ1-1|TRBD1|TRBV20-1
TGCAGTCAACAGGGGGTCACTGAAGCTTTCTTT
CSQQGVTEAFF
>.|13|TRBJ2-7|TRBD2|TRBV5-1
TGCGCCAGCAGCGTGCTAGCGGGATACGAGCAGTACTTC
CASSVLAGYEQYF
>.|16|TRBJ2-5|TRBD2|TRBV5-1
TGCGCCAGCAGCTGGAACCGGGGGGGCGGTATGGAGACCCAGTACTTC
CASSWNRGGGMETQYF
>few|16|TRBJ2-7|TRBD1|TRBV6-5
TGTGCCAGCAGTTACTCTACAGGGGGCGTTTACTACGAGCAGTACTTC
CASSYSTGGVYYEQYF
>.|16|TRBJ1-3|TRBD1|TRBV6-6
TGTGCCAGCAGTATGGGACAGCTCCTCTCTGGAAACACCATATATTTT
CASSMGQLLSGNTIYF
>.|15|TRBJ1-1|.|TRBV19
TGTGCCAGTAGTAAGGTAGCAGGGATGGCGACTGAAGCTTTCTTT
CASSKVAGMATEAFF
>.|14|TRBJ1-5|.|TRBV6-5
TGTGCCAGCAGTACCCGACAGCGCAATCAGCCCCAGCATTTT
CASSTRQRNQPQHF
>.|14|TRBJ2-7|.|TRBV5-1
TGCGCCAGCAGCTCTGCCTCCGGCTCCTACGAGCAGTACTTC
CASSSASGSYEQYF
>.|15|TRBJ2-6|.|TRBV5-4
TGTGCCAGCAGCTTCGGGGGCTCTGGGGCCAACGTCCTGACTTTC
CASSFGGSGANVLTF
>.|15|TRBJ2-7|TRBD2|TRBV5-1
TGCGCCAGCAGCTTTGGGACTAGAGGGTCTGTCGAGCAGTACTTC
CASSFGTRGSVEQYF
>.|20|TRBJ1-2|.|TRBV19
TGTGCCAGTATCTGGAGGAGATACACAGGGAGTAGGGCATCTAACTATGGCTACACCTTC
CASIWRRYTGSRASNYGYTF
>.|13|TRBJ1-6|TRBD1|TRBV5-1
TGCGCCAGCCGCACTTCGGGACAGGCTTTCCTCCACTTT
CASRTSGQAFLHF
>.|13|TRBJ1-1|.|TRBV18
TGTGCCAGCTCTACCCGGGGGGAGAATGAAGCTTTCTTT
CASSTRGENEAFF
>.|16|TRBJ2-2|TRBD1|TRBV24-1
TGTGCCACCAGTGATACAAGTCAGGGGGCCGGCGGGGAGCTGTTTTTT
CATSDTSQGAGGELFF